This record concerns one T cell receptor (beta chain) sequence. This receptor's antigen is unknown. For every CD8+ T cell subset, 250,000 to 300,000 cells were flow-sorted straight into RLT lysis buffer, and each subset was sorted in triplicate. To exclude memory contaminants, naive CD8+ T cells were stringently defined as CD45RO-CCR7+CD27+CD95-. Using standard density gradient centrifugation, peripheral blood mononuclear cells were isolated from buffy coats. Naive CXCR3-negative and CXCR3-positive CD8+ T cells were flow-sorted using a FACSAria III. Total RNA was extracted from sorted cells with an RNeasy Mini Kit. Taken from cysteine to phenylalanine, the CDR3 has 11 residues. DNA is not recorded here. CDR1 SQVTM and CDR2 ANQGSEA are derived from the germline V gene. Sequenced on a NextSeq 550. The Human TCR Profiling Kit (MiLaboratory) was used to prepare UMI-labeled 5' RACE TRB cDNA libraries. cDNA synthesis used the entire amount of extracted RNA, and PCR amplification then used the entire amount of cDNA produced. The libraries were made side by side, with each library going through the same number of PCR cycles. As for the authors' bioinformatics: MIGEC and MiXCR extracted about 53,000 +/- 10,000 unique UMI-labeled TRB cDNA molecules per library, requiring at least two reads per UMI. On average, each library contained approximately 40,000 +/- 10,000 functional in-frame TRB CDR3 nucleotide clonotypes without stop codons. Diversity metrics, including normalized Shannon-Wiener and Chao1, were computed in VDJtools after downsampling to 5000 UMI-labeled TRB molecules per sample. For the central five CDR3 residues, VDJtools calculated physicochemical properties weighted by clonotype size, namely interaction energy, strength, volume and Kidera factor 4. TCRdb reanalyzed the reads, keeping one entry per CDR3 protein sequence and omitting DNA. The V and J calls follow TCRdb's processing rather than the paper's. This specimen's table enumerates 6,500 to 8,000 distinct CDR3 sequences. The top ten constitute 1% to 1.5% of the sample.

This sample was included in a study of CXCR3-negative and CXCR3-positive naive CD8 T cells (dated by TCRdb to between 2018 and 2021). As for the study more broadly: In total, approximately 140 million TRB reads were obtained, which works out to roughly 1.5 +/- 0.3 million reads per library. Diversity and physicochemical repertoire analyses covered some ten donors pooled from two independent experiments. The TRBV-TRBJ cluster analysis covered naive subsets from 5 donors and memory cells from 3 donors.

What the work shows at the level of the full study, not this receptor alone: Because surface CD5, which is linked to self-reactivity in mice, was comparable between the naive subsets, TCR interaction strength was also inferred from the physicochemical properties of TRB CDR3s. CXCR3 expression partially decreased after cryopreservation, so most assays used freshly isolated PBMCs. Repertoire diversity was comparably high in both naive subsets but much lower in memory CD8+ T cells. TRB CDR3s from CXCR3-positive naive cells showed higher hydrophobicity (lower Kidera factor 4), lower energy, and higher strength and volume indices than CXCR3-negative naive cells. Similar TRBV-TRBJ usage was shown by naive CXCR3-negative and CXCR3-positive cells from the same donor, whereas distinct patterns were shown by memory cells.

The V gene is TRBV29-1 and the J gene is TRBJ1-2; the TCRdb D gene call, TRBD1, has no DNA to confirm it. The TCR was taken from a human donor in good health. Some clones in this sample may be carry-over from other donors' samples. The sequencing input was naive CXCR3- CD8+ T cells from blood. What this sample's cell subset or site label stands for: CD45RO-CCR7+CD27+CD95- naive CD8+ T cells lacking CXCR3 (TNR3-). The CDR3 corresponds to CSVQEDYGYTF. With the rest looked up from the reference TRBV29-1 and TRBJ1-2 genes rather than sequenced, the full variable domain is SAVISQKPSRDICQRGTSLTIQCQVDSQVTMMFWYRQQPGQSLTLIATANQGSEATYESGFVIDKFPISRPNLTFSTLTVSNMSPEDSSIYLCSVQEDYGYTFGSGTRLTVV.